This T cell receptor (beta chain) was identified during a study of blood T cell repertoires in COVID-19. Study-level information: The analysed material was cDNA or gDNA that came from T cells, B-cell-depleted T cells, or PBMCs.

Germline loops: CDR1 MNHNS, CDR2 SASEGT. CDR3 length: 15 residues. Trimming took 7 bases from V and 5 from J; bases not matched to a gene: 10. In the original workflow: Reference gene primer amplification yielded estimated nucleated cell counts. Assay: immunoSEQ multiplex PCR; the TCRdb copy retains only in-frame clones and omits some. D and trimming come from the DNA, and the V and J calls and clone size come from that table. The repertoire holds around 380,000 clones, with 70% to 85% as singletons. Sequenced sample: peripheral blood. The source is a human donor with acute or convalescent COVID-19. The donor label of this sample is uncertain. This chain uses TRBV6-1 with TRBJ1-1, with 10 bases fitting TRBD1. The chain's CDR3 is CASTDSWTGGTEAFF. The CDR3 DNA follows: TGTGCCAGCACCGACTCGTGGACAGGGGGAACTGAAGCTTTCTTT.